The clone carrying this T cell receptor (beta chain) was seen ten or more times. Its cognate antigen is unknown. MiXCR, applied by TCRdb to the reads, yields one record per CDR3 protein. The sample holds approximately 89,000 distinct CDR3 sequences, roughly 29% seen once. The germline CDR1 and CDR2 sequences are SGHAT and FQNNGV. This CDR3 contains 15 residues. Trimming cost V 1 base and J 0 bases, with 7 bases left between them. The sample is drawn from a study of T cell repertoires in cytomegalovirus infection. Study-wide results and limits: In two of eight donors, the top clonotype was HLA-C-restricted CMV-specific. Summed public TCR beta family frequency identified CMV carriers bearing the relevant HLA.

The sequence was collected from a human donor in good health (CMV status not recorded). Some clones in this sample may be carry-over from other donors' samples. The genes are TRBV11-2 and TRBJ2-1; D uncertain. The material was CD8+ T cells from cultured PBMCs, obtained from culture after CMV antigen stimulation. Here the CDR3 DNA reads TGTGCCAGCAGCTTAGGACCTAGCTCCTACAATGAGCAGTTCTTC. Amino acid sequence: CASSLGPSSYNEQFF.